This record covers a single T cell receptor (beta chain). This specimen belongs to a study of blood T cell repertoires in COVID-19. The overall study: Collection of acute and convalescent COVID-19 samples took place in the United States, Italy and Spain. T cells, B-cell-depleted T cells, or PBMCs provided the cDNA or gDNA that served as material.

The germline CDR1 and CDR2 sequences are SGHDN and FVKESK. The CDR3 has 13 residues. V lost 1 base to trimming and J lost 7 bases, with 10 bases between them. Per the original data handling: Estimated nucleated cell counts came from reference gene primer amplification. Data came from immunoSEQ multiplex PCR; TCRdb stores just in-frame clones and leaves some out. V, J and clone size are those of that table, while D and trimming were read from the DNA. The sample has roughly 250,000 clones; around 80% are singletons. This chain links TRBV14 with TRBJ1-2; D ambiguous. The source of this sequence is a man in his forties with active or convalescent COVID-19. Sequencing input: peripheral blood. In DNA form, the CDR3 reads TGTGCCAGCAGCCAAGTTGCCCGGGGTGGCTACACCTTC. Translation: CASSQVARGGYTF.